What follows is one T cell receptor (beta chain) and its context. The record originates from a study of blood T cells in healthy people across ages. Combining a sample-barcoded 5' primer with a J-beta primer mix, a second PCR ran for about 7 to 11 cycles. Each CDR3 protein gets one entry after TCRdb re-called the 5' RACE reads with MiXCR. Here the sample spans about 400,000 distinct CDR3 sequences, roughly half being singletons. Losses at the gene ends were 3 bases for V and 4 bases for J; bases not matched to a gene: 8. Per the germline V gene, CDR1 is KGHSH and CDR2 is LQKENI. The CDR3 spans 16 residues.

This receptor was identified in a man in his fifties or sixties in good health. V and J are TRBV18 and TRBJ2-1, with 8 bases identical to TRBD2. Sequenced: blood. This CDR3 is CASSPGASGLYNEQFF. The CDR3 coding sequence is TGTGCCAGCTCACCGGGGGCTAGCGGGCTTTACAATGAGCAGTTCTTC. The variable domain in full, with the rest retrieved from reference TRBV18 and TRBJ2-1, is NAGVMQNPRHLVRRRGQEARLRCSPMKGHSHVYWYRQLPEEGLKFMVYLQKENIIDESGMPKERFSAEFPKEGPSILRIQQVVRGDSAAYFCASSPGASGLYNEQFFGPGTRLTVL.